This T cell receptor (beta chain) appears in the sequencing data of a study of response to subunit inactivated influenza vaccine. Findings and limits, study-wide: Seasonal influenza vaccination, on each occasion, was suggested by the authors to recruit few new T cells.

The V gene's germline CDR1 is SGHRS and CDR2 YFSETQ. J lost 3 bases, V lost 0 bases, and 5 bases had no gene match. The CDR3 has 17 residues. TCRdb re-derived calls from the RT-PCR reads in MiXCR, one entry per CDR3 protein. This sample yields about 500,000 distinct CDR3 sequences, of which less than 7.5% are seen a single time; under 15% belongs to the top ten. Remarks on this clonotype: Its specificity is not known.

Sequencing used PBMCs from blood, obtained less than 25 months after vaccination. The clonotype comes from a man between 50 and 69 years old who received an inactivated influenza vaccine. The chain combines TRBV5-1 with TRBJ2-1; 11 bases align to TRBD2. The CDR3 nucleotides read TGCGCCAGCAGCTTGGGAGTAGCGGGGGGGCTCTACAATGAGCAGTTCTTC. Protein: CASSLGVAGGLYNEQFF.